The 26 T cell receptor beta chains below come from one sample, sequenced in a study of T-cell memory formation after mild COVID-19. TCRdb called the 5' RACE reads again in MiXCR, with one record for every CDR3 protein. The table lists 35,000 to 55,000 distinct CDR3 sequences, 8% to 10% of them singletons. Material: PBMCs or a T cell subset sorted from them (not recorded which). The source of these receptors is an adult woman who had mild COVID-19 (a few samples of this study predate the infection). Cell type and time point are not known.

This clonotype has just a few counts. The chain couples TRBV7-2 to TRBJ2-3; TRBD1 agrees at 9 bases. This CDR3 has 14 amino acids. CDR1 and CDR2 from the germline V gene are SGHTA and FQGNSA. The junction had 3 bases not matched to a gene; V was cut back by 8 bases and J by 0 bases. The CDR3 bases are TGTGCCAGCGACAGGGGGGCGAGCACAGATACGCAGTATTTT. Protein: CASDRGASTDTQYF.

This clonotype was detected a few times. The J gene is TRBJ2-5, the V gene TRBV4-2, with TRBD2 identical over 10 bases. CDR3 size: 18 residues. V was clipped by 1 base and J by 5 bases; unmatched bases: 13. Germline CDR1 reads LGHNA; CDR2 reads YNFKEQ. The CDR3 DNA follows: TGTGCCAGCAGCCAAGGTGAAGCGGGGGGGCACATCCAGGAGACCCAGTACTTC. Its translation: CASSQGEAGGHIQETQYF.

J is TRBJ2-7 and V is TRBV7-9, with D possibly being TRBD1 (5 bases). Germline V CDR1 and CDR2: SEHNR, FQNEAQ (reference sequence). The CDR3 has 14 amino acids. V lost 7 bases to trimming and J lost 2 bases, with 15 bases between them. In DNA, the CDR3 is TGTGCCAGCAACGAAGGTCAGGGTACCTACGAGCAGTACTTC. Encoded protein: CASNEGQGTYEQYF.

The sample holds many counts of this clonotype. The V and J genes are TRBV18 and TRBJ1-1, with TRBD1 as a possible D gene (6 bases). Deletions cut 5 bases from V and 3 bases from J, with 10 bases between. From germline, CDR1 is KGHSH and CDR2 LQKENI. This CDR3 has 13 amino acids. The CDR3 nucleotides are TGTGCCAGCTCATCCAACAGGGACACTGAAGCTTTCTTT. This codes for CASSSNRDTEAFF.

This rearrangement joins TRBV20-1 to TRBJ1-3; D perhaps matches TRBD1 (5 bases). The V gene's germline CDR1 is DFQATT and CDR2 SNEGSKA (reference sequence). Trimming took 0 bases from V and 4 from J, leaving 10 bases between them. CDR3 length equals 14 residues. CDR3 loop: CSARDDRTGNTIYF. In DNA form, the CDR3 reads TGCAGTGCTAGAGATGACCGGACAGGAAACACCATATATTTT.

This clonotype has a handful of counts. The rearrangement links TRBV27 to TRBJ2-1; 8 nucleotides match TRBD2. The CDR3 extends over 16 amino acids. Germline trimming cut 0 bases from V and 9 bases from J; bases unmatched to any gene: 10. From germline, CDR1 is MNHEY and CDR2 SMNVEV (reference sequence). The CDR3: CASSLSGGGPTSEQFF. CDR3 coding DNA: TGTGCCAGCAGTTTATCCGGCGGGGGGCCCACCAGTGAGCAGTTCTTC.

This clonotype was recorded a few times. The V call is TRBV5-1, the J call TRBJ1-1; D may be TRBD1 (5 bases). Germline V gene lookup returns CDR1 SGHRS and CDR2 YFSETQ. Trimming cost V 2 bases and J 4 bases, with 12 bases left between them. The CDR3 consists of 14 residues. The CDR3 coding sequence is TGCGCCAGCAGCTTCGGAGGGGAGGGCACTGAAGCTTTCTTT. This encodes CASSFGGEGTEAFF.

This clonotype showed up many times. This chain links TRBV6-4 with TRBJ1-6; D remains ambiguous. Germline-derived CDR1 and CDR2 are MRHNA and SNTAGT. Trimming took off 0 bases at V and 6 bases at J, with 3 bases between the two ends. This CDR3 contains 13 residues. CDR3 in DNA: TGTGCCAGCAGTGACTCAAGTAATTCACCCCTCCACTTT. Residues: CASSDSSNSPLHF.

This clonotype was seen just once. V and J are TRBV7-9 and TRBJ2-5; D perhaps matches TRBD2 (6 bases). Trimming pared 1 base from V and 2 bases from J, leaving 11 bases between. This CDR3 comprises 15 residues. Per germline, CDR1 SEHNR and CDR2 FQNEAQ (reference sequence). This chain's CDR3 is CASSLVGGVQETQYF. The CDR3 nucleotides are TGTGCCAGCAGCTTAGTAGGCGGGGTACAAGAGACCCAGTACTTC.

This clonotype was seen only a few times. V is TRBV12-3 or TRBV12-4 and J is TRBJ2-2, with 7 positions matching TRBD2. Losses at the gene ends were 3 bases for V and 3 bases for J; bases not matched to a gene: 4. The CDR3 covers 15 residues. CDR3 protein: CASSLGEGYTGELFF. For the CDR3, the DNA is TGTGCCAGCAGTTTGGGGGAGGGGTACACCGGGGAGCTGTTTTTT.

Only a few counts were recorded for this clonotype. The chain uses TRBV12-3 or TRBV12-4 and TRBJ1-2, with TRBD1 as a possible D gene (6 bases). V lost 1 base to trimming and J lost 4 bases, with 7 bases between them. This CDR3 is 13 amino acids long. The chain's CDR3 is CASSLGRGYGYTF. CDR3 nucleotides: TGTGCCAGCAGTTTAGGCAGGGGCTATGGCTACACCTTC.

By frequency in the sample, this clonotype is medium-sized. This chain links TRBV6-2 or TRBV6-3 with TRBJ2-7; TRBD2 aligns across 7 bases. CDR1 and CDR2 from the germline V gene are MNHEY and SVGEGT. This CDR3 spans 13 amino acids. V lost 8 bases, J lost 5 bases, and 9 bases stayed unmatched. CDR3: CASRRASGDEQYF. The CDR3 nucleotides read TGTGCCAGCCGGCGGGCTAGCGGAGACGAGCAGTACTTC.

This clonotype has a handful of counts. J is TRBJ1-2 and V is TRBV29-1, with D maybe TRBD1 (6 bases). The V gene's germline CDR1 is SQVTM and CDR2 ANQGSEA. The V and J ends lost 6 bases and 2 bases respectively, with 13 bases between them. This CDR3 comprises 13 residues. The CDR3 DNA sequence: TGCAGCGTCATCGGGGACACAAACTATGGCTACACCTTC. It is translated as CSVIGDTNYGYTF.

This clonotype appeared a few times. The chain links TRBV3-1 to TRBJ2-7; 9 nucleotides match TRBD1. This CDR3 has 15 amino acids. The germline CDR1 and CDR2 sequences are LGHDT and YNNKEL (reference sequence). The trim removed 3 bases at V and 0 bases at J, leaving 3 bases unmatched. CDR3: CASSHPGQGSYEQYF. CDR3 nucleotide sequence: TGTGCCAGCAGCCATCCGGGACAGGGCTCCTACGAGCAGTACTTC.

The chain joins TRBV20-1 to TRBJ1-1; D not resolved. This CDR3 has 17 residues. Germline CDR1 DFQATT, CDR2 SNEGSKA (reference sequence). Trimming removed 0 bases at V and 0 bases at J, with 17 bases between. CDR3 protein: CSARDREDITMNTEAFF. The CDR3 bases are TGCAGTGCTAGAGATAGGGAGGATATTACCATGAACACTGAAGCTTTCTTT.

This clonotype was counted at least ten times. The rearrangement links TRBV20-1 to TRBJ1-5, with 10 bases aligning to TRBD1. The germline V gene has CDR1 DFQATT and CDR2 SNEGSKA (reference sequence). The J segment lost 4 bases and the V segment lost 5 bases, leaving 5 bases of the junction unmatched. The CDR3 covers 14 residues. CDR3 amino acids: CSALRDRGNQPQHF. CDR3 bases: TGCAGTGCTTTGCGGGACAGGGGAAATCAGCCCCAGCATTTT.

The V and J genes are TRBV11-3 and TRBJ1-6; D ambiguous. The CDR3 runs 13 residues. Germline CDR1 SGHNT, CDR2 YENEEA. Trimming stripped 6 bases from V and 9 bases from J, with 12 bases between. The DNA of the CDR3 is TGTGCCAGCAGTTTTAACCCAGGTTCACCCCTCCACTTT. This codes for CASSFNPGSPLHF.

This clonotype turned up a few times. The chain is built from TRBV6-1 and TRBJ1-5, with D perhaps TRBD1 (6 bases). The CDR3 covers 15 residues. The germline V gene has CDR1 MNHNS and CDR2 SASEGT. Trimming took 5 bases from V and 4 from J, leaving 15 bases between them. The CDR3 reads CASSTTGTLNQPQHF. Written as DNA, the CDR3 is TGTGCCAGCAGTACGACCGGGACACTTAATCAGCCCCAGCATTTT.

The sample holds many counts of this clonotype. The V call is TRBV5-1, the J call TRBJ1-1; 7 bases fit TRBD1. This CDR3 has 14 residues. CDR1 is SGHRS and CDR2 is YFSETQ in the germline V gene. The J segment lost 2 bases and the V segment lost 0 bases, leaving 1 base of the junction unmatched. CDR3 DNA: TGCGCCAGCAGCTTGGACAGGGGTAACACTGAAGCTTTCTTT. Translated: CASSLDRGNTEAFF.

This clonotype was picked up a small number of times. J is TRBJ2-7 and V is TRBV7-2; D might be TRBD1 or TRBD2, each matching 9 bases. The V end lost 4 bases, the J end lost 3 bases, and 25 bases lay between the germline ends. CDR3 length: 18 amino acids. Germline-derived CDR1 and CDR2 are SGHTA and FQGNSA. In DNA form, the CDR3 reads TGTGCCAGCAGCTGGCGGGGGGGACAGGGTGCGAGGGACTACGAGCAGTACTTC. Protein: CASSWRGGQGARDYEQYF.

Many counts were recorded for this clonotype. The rearrangement uses TRBV7-2 and TRBJ1-5, with D possibly TRBD1 on 6 matching bases. The CDR3 is made up of 18 amino acids. Germline lookup yields CDR1 SGHTA and CDR2 FQGNSA. V was pared by 0 bases and J by 0 bases, with 15 bases between. CDR3 nucleotides: TGTGCCAGCAGCTTAGCTCGGACAGAGATTTATAGCAATCAGCCCCAGCATTTT. Amino acid sequence: CASSLARTEIYSNQPQHF.

The J gene is TRBJ1-2, the V gene TRBV9; 7 bases map to TRBD1. CDR1 and CDR2 from the germline V gene are SGDLS and YYNGEE. The trim removed 1 base at V and 6 bases at J, leaving 3 bases unmatched. The CDR3 has 13 residues. The CDR3 sequence is CASSVHQGDGYTF. The CDR3 bases are TGTGCCAGCAGCGTACACCAGGGGGATGGCTACACCTTC.

This clonotype was observed at least ten times. The rearrangement links TRBV7-9 to TRBJ1-6; no reliable D call. The V and J ends lost 1 base and 4 bases respectively, with 5 bases between them. Germline V gene sequence: CDR1 SEHNR, CDR2 FQNEAQ (reference sequence). The CDR3 runs to 14 residues. The DNA of the CDR3 is TGTGCCAGCAGCTTAGAACAGTATAATTCACCCCTCCACTTT. Translating it yields CASSLEQYNSPLHF.

Only a few counts were recorded for this clonotype. The CDR3, as DNA: TGTGCCAGCAGGGAGACAGGGGGCAATGGCTACACCTTC. Its protein is CASRETGGNGYTF. The chain carries TRBV25-1 and TRBJ1-2, with 10 bases lining up with TRBD1. The CDR3 has 13 residues. V was clipped by 6 bases and J by 6 bases; unmatched bases: 4. Germline lookup yields CDR1 MGHDK and CDR2 SYGVNS.

This clonotype was recorded at least ten times. The V and J genes are TRBV7-2 and TRBJ2-3; D not certain. The CDR3 extends over 12 amino acids. The ends were cut back, 3 bases at V and 8 bases at J, with 9 bases in the middle. The germline V gene has CDR1 SGHTA and CDR2 FQGNSA. The CDR3 is CASSFHPGTQYF. The CDR3 nucleotides are TGTGCCAGCAGCTTTCACCCGGGTACGCAGTATTTT.

This clonotype was picked up many times. This chain joins TRBV5-1 and TRBJ2-1; 10 nucleotides agree with TRBD2. V lost 4 bases and J lost 0; bases outside the gene matches: 7. The CDR3 loop spans 17 amino acids. Germline V gene sequence: CDR1 SGHRS, CDR2 YFSETQ. The CDR3 reads CASSPGAGGSSYNEQFF. The CDR3 nucleotides read TGCGCCAGCAGCCCTGGAGCGGGAGGGTCCTCCTACAATGAGCAGTTCTTC.